The sequence of this T cell receptor (beta chain) was determined in a study of identical twins. The sample holds a few counts of this clonotype. Its specificity is unknown. Study outcomes and limitations: Beta out-of-frame twin sharing showed a weaker excess.

V gave up 3 bases and J gave up 2 bases, with 15 bases separating them. Per the germline V gene, CDR1 is MGHDK and CDR2 is SYGVNS. This CDR3 is built from 16 residues. Unique molecular identifiers were present on the cDNA, which also gained a universal primer site by template switching. MiXCR, run by TCRdb on the 5' RACE reads, gives a single entry per CDR3 protein. The data show some 570,000 distinct CDR3 sequences, with approximately 20% seen just once and about 0.48% held by the top ten. This same sample was also part of a study on yellow fever vaccine responses in identical twins.

The receptor was isolated from a woman aged 18-29 years in good health. V is TRBV25-1 and J is TRBJ2-3; TRBD2 might be the D (5 bases). Sample: CD4+ T cells sorted from blood. The CDR3 reads CASSEGSTGITDTQYF. The CDR3, as DNA: TGTGCCAGCAGTGAGGGATCAACCGGGATCACAGATACGCAGTATTTT.